The present T cell receptor (beta chain) was sequenced within a study of T-cell memory formation after mild COVID-19. In this sample, this clonotype turned up a few times. The antigen is not known. TCRdb re-derived calls from the 5' RACE reads in MiXCR, one entry per CDR3 protein. This sample has some 120,000 distinct CDR3 sequences, with approximately 16% found just once. Study-wide points: Clones that shrank (day 15 to 85) were balanced CD4/CD8, whereas later expanders leaned CD4+.

Germline CDR1 reads MNHEY; CDR2 reads SVGAGI. V was clipped by 4 bases and J by 5 bases; unmatched bases: 11. The CDR3 totals 16 residues. Sequenced material: PBMCs or a T cell subset sorted from them (not recorded which). V is TRBV6-5 and J is TRBJ2-1; 7 bases fit TRBD1. The receptor comes from an adult woman who had mild COVID-19 (a few samples of this study predate the infection). Cell type and time point are not known. The CDR3 nucleotides are TGTGCCAGCAGTTGGAATATTTGGACAGGAGACAATGAGCAGTTCTTC. Encoded protein: CASSWNIWTGDNEQFF.